This TCR beta chain was recovered during a study of cytomegalovirus exposure and HLA in healthy donors. This CDR3 has 16 residues. V lost 0 bases to trimming and J lost 3 bases, with 14 bases between them. Germline assignment: CDR1 MGHRA and CDR2 YSYEKL. PCR involved 60 Vbeta and 13 Jbeta primers. Only in-frame clones appear in the TCRdb table, and some are missing; sequencing was by immunoSEQ multiplex PCR. The sample contains roughly 150,000 clones, around 75% of which appear only once. This clone was seen more than once but under ten times. V usage is TRBV4-1 and J usage is TRBJ2-5; D is ambiguous. This sequence originates from a female donor in good health and CMV-seronegative. Input material: PBMCs. The CDR3 DNA reads as TGCGCCAGCAGCCAAGAACCACCGCCCCGGGAAGAGACCCAGTACTTC. Its translation is CASSQEPPPREETQYF.